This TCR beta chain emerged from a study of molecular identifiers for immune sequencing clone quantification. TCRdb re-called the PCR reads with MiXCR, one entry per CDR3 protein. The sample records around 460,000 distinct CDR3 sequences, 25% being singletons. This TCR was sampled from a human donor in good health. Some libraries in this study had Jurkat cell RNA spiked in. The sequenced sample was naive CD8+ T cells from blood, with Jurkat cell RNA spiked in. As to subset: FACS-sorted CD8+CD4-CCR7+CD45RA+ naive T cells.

This chain's CDR3 is CASRRPAYEQYF. CDR3 nucleotide sequence: TGTGCCAGCAGACGCCCGGCCTACGAGCAGTACTTC. The V gene is TRBV6-7, the J gene TRBJ2-7; D remains ambiguous. Being an ORF, TRBV6-7 has a function that is uncertain. This CDR3 has 12 residues. Between the trimmed V and J ends, which lost 6 bases and 2 bases, there was a span of 8 bases.